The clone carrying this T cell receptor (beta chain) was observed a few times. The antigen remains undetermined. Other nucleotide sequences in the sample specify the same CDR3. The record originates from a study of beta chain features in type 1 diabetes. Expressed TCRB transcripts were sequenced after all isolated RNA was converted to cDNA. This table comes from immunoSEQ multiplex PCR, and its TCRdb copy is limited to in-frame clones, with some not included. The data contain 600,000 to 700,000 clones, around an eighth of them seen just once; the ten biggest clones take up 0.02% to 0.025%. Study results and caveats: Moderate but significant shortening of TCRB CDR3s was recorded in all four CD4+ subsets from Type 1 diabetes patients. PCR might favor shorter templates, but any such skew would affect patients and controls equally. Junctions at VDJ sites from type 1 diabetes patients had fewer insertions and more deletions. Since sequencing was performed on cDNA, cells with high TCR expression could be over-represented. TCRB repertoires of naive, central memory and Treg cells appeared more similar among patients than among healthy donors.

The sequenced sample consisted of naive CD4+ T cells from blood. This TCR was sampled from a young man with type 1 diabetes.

In DNA, the CDR3 is TGTGCCTGGAGTCAGGGGGCCCAAGAGACCCAGTACTTC. Residues: CAWSQGAQETQYF. V gene TRBV30 combines with J gene TRBJ2-5; 8 bases are shared with TRBD1. Losses at the gene ends were 2 bases for V and 1 base for J; bases not matched to a gene: 0. CDR3 length: 13 amino acids. Germline V gene sequence: CDR1 GTSNPN, CDR2 SVGIG (reference sequence).